This T cell receptor (beta chain) was recorded in a study of cytomegalovirus exposure and HLA in healthy donors. Primers: 60 Vbeta forward and 13 Jbeta reverse. Sequencing used immunoSEQ multiplex PCR; TCRdb keeps in-frame clones, though not all of them. The sample carries 100,000 to 150,000 clones, around 75% recorded once. Germline V gives CDR1 MGHDK, CDR2 SYGVNS. The V end lost 2 bases, the J end lost 8 bases, and 15 bases lay between the germline ends. The CDR3 is made up of 15 amino acids. Sequences were obtained from PBMCs. This TCR derives from a man between 60 and 75 years old in good health and CMV-seropositive. The chain joins TRBV25-1 to TRBJ1-4; D not resolved. The chain's CDR3 is CASSEDRGMGEKLFF. CDR3 nucleotides: TGTGCCAGCAGTGAAGACCGGGGTATGGGAGAAAAACTGTTTTTT.